Below, 2 T cell receptor beta chains from the same sample are listed, as sequenced in a study of T cells in Graves' hyperthyroidism and ophthalmopathy. TCR beta CDR3 sequences were amplified from RNA transcripts. A set of HTBI primers served as the primers for a first-round RT-PCR of the TCR CDR3. TCRdb passed the multiplex PCR reads through MiXCR, listing each CDR3 protein once. The sample consists of over 250,000 distinct CDR3 sequences, 25% of them appearing once. Input material: blood. Receptors were obtained from a man in his forties or fifties with Graves' hyperthyroidism that later progressed to Graves' ophthalmopathy.

This clonotype was seen once. The chain uses TRBV20-1 and TRBJ2-2; D is perhaps TRBD1 (6 bases). The V end lost 3 bases, the J end lost 5 bases, and 19 bases lay between the germline ends. The length of the CDR3 is 16 residues. Germline loops: CDR1 DFQATT, CDR2 SNEGSKA (reference sequence). The DNA for the CDR3 is TGCAGTGCTAGTGAATACAGGGTCGGGTCGACCGGGGAGCTGTTTTTT. Its translation is CSASEYRVGSTGELFF.

This clonotype was detected ten times or more. This chain uses TRBV6-9 with TRBJ2-2; 13 positions agree with TRBD2. The CDR3 length is 21 residues. Germline V gives CDR1 MNHGY, CDR2 SVAAGI. The trim removed 7 bases at V and 5 bases at J, leaving 22 bases unmatched. The CDR3 loop is CASTTFEGLAGVRLRTGELFF. The CDR3 nucleotides are TGTGCCAGCACCACCTTCGAAGGACTAGCGGGAGTGAGGTTGAGGACCGGGGAGCTGTTTTTT.